This entry lists 15 T cell receptor beta chains sequenced from one sample in a study of T cell therapy after organ transplantation. Their recognized antigens are unknown. Assay used: immunoSEQ multiplex PCR; TCRdb lists only in-frame clones, some missing. The data hold 44,000 or so clones, with less than 95% observed a single time. Sequenced here: CD8+ T cells from blood, sampled before autologous CMV-specific T cell therapy. All receptors derive from a human patient who had received a solid organ transplant and had CMV disease.

This rearrangement joins TRBV6-1 to TRBJ2-1; 12 bases fit TRBD2. Per the germline V gene, CDR1 is MNHNS and CDR2 is SASEGT. The V segment lost 2 bases and the J segment 4 bases; nucleotides outside the gene matches: 0. This CDR3 region has 15 residues. The CDR3 is CASSELAGGYNEQFF. DNA for the CDR3: TGTGCCAGCAGTGAACTAGCGGGAGGGTACAATGAGCAGTTCTTC.

The rearrangement joins TRBV28 to TRBJ2-7; D not resolved. This CDR3 has 10 amino acids. Germline lookup yields CDR1 MDHEN and CDR2 SYDVKM. V lost 5 bases to trimming and J lost 3 bases, with 2 bases between them. Here the CDR3 DNA reads TGTGCCAGCAGTGGCTACGAGCAGTACTTC. It codes for CASSGYEQYF. Complete variable domain (other parts from reference TRBV28 and TRBJ2-7): DVKVTQSSRYLVKRTGEKVFLECVQDMDHENMFWYRQDPGLGLRLIYFSYDVKMKEKGDIPEGYSVSREKKERFSLILESASTNQTSMYLCASSGYEQYFGPGTRLTVT.

J is TRBJ2-7 and V is TRBV27; possible D gene TRBD1, 5 bases. The CDR3 length is 13 residues. V shed 0 bases and J shed 5 bases, with 8 bases lying between them. Germline-derived CDR1 and CDR2 are MNHEY and SMNVEV (reference sequence). The CDR3 DNA follows: TGTGCCAGCAGTTTATCGGGGCAGAACGAGCAGTACTTC. It is translated as CASSLSGQNEQYF.

The chain joins TRBV25-1 to TRBJ1-6, with D unclear. Trimming pared 3 bases from V and 13 bases from J, leaving 13 bases between. This CDR3 has 13 amino acids. The germline V gene has CDR1 MGHDK and CDR2 SYGVNS. This chain's CDR3 is CASSERGMTPLHF. CDR3 nucleotides: TGTGCCAGCAGTGAGAGAGGTATGACGCCCCTCCACTTT.

V and J are TRBV25-1 and TRBJ1-3, with D perhaps matching TRBD1 (5 bases). Germline V gene lookup returns CDR1 MGHDK and CDR2 SYGVNS. V lost 6 bases and J lost 4, with 13 bases in between. This CDR3 comprises 14 residues. This chain's CDR3 is CASRTGGRGNTIYF. In DNA form, the CDR3 reads TGTGCCAGCAGAACAGGAGGGAGGGGAAACACCATATATTTT. Combining the CDR3 with reference TRBV25-1 and TRBJ1-3 gives the whole variable domain EADIYQTPRYLVIGTGKKITLECSQTMGHDKMYWYQQDPGMELHLIHYSYGVNSTEKGDLSSESTVSRIRTEHFPLTLESARPSHTSQYLCASRTGGRGNTIYFGEGSWLTVV.

The rearrangement joins TRBV9 to TRBJ2-7; D ambiguous. The CDR3 is 15 residues long. Trimming took off 0 bases at V and 1 base at J, with 11 bases between the two ends. The germline V gene has CDR1 SGDLS and CDR2 YYNGEE. CDR3 coding DNA: TGTGCCAGCAGCGTAGATGGTGACACTTCCTACGAGCAGTACTTC. Its protein product is CASSVDGDTSYEQYF.

This chain links TRBV11-2 with TRBJ2-1; D not certain. Germline CDR1 reads SGHAT; CDR2 reads FQNNGV. The CDR3 has 13 amino acids. The V gene lost 5 bases and the J gene lost 6 bases, with 11 bases spanning the gap. For the CDR3, the DNA is TGTGCCAGCAGCCTCTCAACCCTCAATGAGCAGTTCTTC. The encoded protein is CASSLSTLNEQFF.

This clone was seen more than once but under ten times. The chain has TRBV7-6 and TRBJ1-1, with 7 bases lining up with TRBD1. Germline V CDR1 and CDR2: SGHVS, FNYEAQ. J gave up 5 bases and V 5 bases, and 8 bases lay outside the gene matches. The CDR3 spans 14 residues. As DNA, the CDR3 is TGTGCCAGCAGCCAGGGACAGTTGAGGACTGAAGCTTTCTTT. Its protein is CASSQGQLRTEAFF.

This rearrangement joins TRBV6-1 to TRBJ1-2, with D possibly being TRBD1 (5 bases). CDR1 MNHNS and CDR2 SASEGT come from the germline V gene. Trimming took off 8 bases at V and 4 bases at J, with 17 bases between the two ends. The CDR3 extends over 14 amino acids. The CDR3 loop is CASRSGEGTYGYTF. Written as DNA, the CDR3 is TGTGCCAGCCGGAGTGGGGAGGGGACCTATGGCTACACCTTC.

The chain carries TRBV7-9 and TRBJ2-7, with a weak D call TRBD2 (5 bases). Trimming stripped 2 bases from V and 3 bases from J, with 14 bases between. The CDR3 runs 15 residues. The germline gives CDR1 SEHNR, CDR2 FQNEAQ (reference sequence). The CDR3 bases are TGTGCCAGCAGCTTAATATTTGACTATTACTACGAGCAGTACTTC. Residues: CASSLIFDYYYEQYF.

This clone was picked up a small number of times. The chain links TRBV18 to TRBJ1-3; maybe TRBD1 (5 bases). Looked up from germline, CDR1 is KGHSH and CDR2 is LQKENI. V gave up 4 bases and J gave up 3 bases, with 10 bases separating them. The CDR3 is made up of 14 amino acids. CDR3 loop: CASSLAGSGNTIYF. The CDR3, as DNA: TGTGCCAGCTCACTGGCAGGGAGTGGAAACACCATATATTTT.

The count of this clone is one. The identical CDR3 is also encoded by other nucleotide sequences in the sample. CDR3: CASSLALPNTEAFF. The CDR3 DNA reads as TGTGCCAGCAGCTTAGCCCTACCGAACACTGAAGCTTTCTTT. The chain recombines TRBV7-9 with TRBJ1-1; D gene unclear. The CDR3 runs to 14 residues. Trimming took 0 bases from V and 1 from J, leaving 6 bases between them. Germline assignment: CDR1 SEHNR and CDR2 FQNEAQ (reference sequence).

The chain links TRBV4-1 to TRBJ1-1; D is possibly TRBD1 (5 bases). Germline V gives CDR1 MGHRA, CDR2 YSYEKL. This CDR3 contains 13 residues. Trimming stripped 1 base from V and 4 bases from J, with 7 bases between. CDR3 coding DNA: TGCGCCAGCAGCCAAGTGACAGCCACTGAAGCTTTCTTT. It is translated as CASSQVTATEAFF.

V usage is TRBV11-2 and J usage is TRBJ2-7; D possibly corresponds to TRBD2 (7 bases). V was clipped by 2 bases and J by 3 bases, with 14 bases between them. This CDR3 spans 15 amino acids. Germline values: CDR1 SGHAT, CDR2 FQNNGV. The CDR3 loop reads CASSLTEGGFYEQYF. As DNA, the CDR3 is TGTGCCAGCAGCTTAACAGAGGGGGGGTTCTACGAGCAGTACTTC.

The chain combines TRBV7-9 with TRBJ1-2; 12 nucleotides line up with TRBD1. The ends lost 3 bases at V and 7 bases at J; junction bases unmatched: 3. The CDR3 runs 14 residues. Germline assignment: CDR1 SEHNR and CDR2 FQNEAQ (reference sequence). The CDR3 reads CASSLGQGALGYTF. The DNA for the CDR3 is TGTGCCAGCAGCTTGGGACAGGGGGCCCTTGGCTACACCTTC.